This T cell receptor beta chain was recorded in a study of blood T cell repertoires in COVID-19. Across the study: COVID-19 samples collected from the United States, Italy and Spain covered acute and convalescent phases. T cells, B-cell-depleted T cells, or PBMCs provided the cDNA or gDNA that served as material.

The repertoire was sequenced with immunoSEQ multiplex PCR; TCRdb's copy has only in-frame clones and lacks some. Of approximately 250,000 clones listed, 65% to 90% are singletons. Participants were aged about 18 to 90 years, lived in 24 US areas, and enrolled virtually. Participant-reported clinical history was the basis for cohort assignment. This clone was seen just once. Germline V gene sequence: CDR1 KGHSH, CDR2 LQKENI. The V end lost 3 bases, the J end lost 0 bases, and 8 bases lay between the germline ends. This CDR3 contains 14 residues. The chain couples TRBV18 to TRBJ1-1; D ambiguous. The sequenced material came from PBMCs or T cells enriched from blood (not recorded which). The clonotype originates from a woman aged 45-65 years with acute COVID-19. In DNA form, the CDR3 reads TGTGCCAGCTCACCTAACATTATGAACACTGAAGCTTTCTTT. Protein sequence: CASSPNIMNTEAFF.